Sequencing of this T cell receptor (beta chain) was carried out in a study of blood T cell repertoires in COVID-19. Study-wide context: Samples of COVID-19 (acute and convalescent) were obtained from the United States, Italy and Spain. In each case, the material was cDNA or gDNA derived from T cells, B-cell-depleted T cells, or PBMCs.

This CDR3 spans 12 amino acids. Germline CDR1 KGHDR, CDR2 SFDVKD. V gave up 5 bases and J gave up 11 bases, with 11 bases separating them. As processed by the authors: The authors estimated nucleated cell counts from reference gene primer amplification. Assay used: immunoSEQ multiplex PCR; TCRdb lists only in-frame clones, some missing. That table furnishes V, J and clone size, whereas the DNA furnished D and trimming. The sample lists approximately 100,000 clones; 80% to 95% were seen once. This TCR derives from an older man with acute or convalescent COVID-19. V and J are TRBV24-1 and TRBJ1-4, with D unresolved. Sequenced sample: peripheral blood. The CDR3 DNA reads as TGTGCCACCAGTGCCCGGGGATCGAAACTGTTTTTT. It codes for CATSARGSKLFF.